Below are 17 T cell receptor beta chains sequenced from a single sample in a study of blood T cell repertoires in COVID-19. Measured with immunoSEQ multiplex PCR; TCRdb has only the in-frame clones, and not every one. This sample has 54,000 or so clones, with 86% found just once. The sequenced material came from peripheral blood. Every receptor here comes from a woman of 80 years or more with acute or convalescent COVID-19.

The chain recombines TRBV21-1 with TRBJ1-5; the D call in the table, TRBD1, was not verified against the DNA. TRBV21-1 is reported as a pseudogene. The CDR3 has 16 residues. The CDR3 loop is CASSKVREGACQPQHF. The CDR3 DNA reads as TGTGCCAGCAGCAAAGTGAGAGAGGGGGCTTGCCAGCCCCAGCATTTT.

The chain is built from TRBV9 and TRBJ1-1; D call uncertain. Germline V gene data show CDR1 as SGDLS and CDR2 as YYNGEE. The length of the CDR3 is 15 residues. V shed 4 bases and J shed 2 bases, with 15 bases lying between them. The CDR3 loop reads CASSLTGGINTEAFF. DNA for the CDR3: TGTGCCAGCAGCCTTACCGGAGGTATCAACACTGAAGCTTTCTTT.

The genes are TRBV4-1 and TRBJ1-5, with 12 bases lining up with TRBD1. V shed 0 bases, J shed 6 bases, and the junction held 9 bases outside the gene matches. Germline V CDR1 and CDR2: MGHRA, YSYEKL. The CDR3 extends over 18 amino acids. The DNA for the CDR3 is TGCGCCAGCAGCCAAGATCTGGGGGGACAGGGGGCAGGTCAGCCCCAGCATTTT. It codes for CASSQDLGGQGAGQPQHF.

The chain is built from TRBV9 and TRBJ1-5; tentatively, D is TRBD1 (5 bases). This CDR3 is 14 amino acids long. Germline V lookup: CDR1 SGDLS, CDR2 YYNGEE. V was trimmed by 0 bases and J by 4 bases, leaving 8 bases between them. As DNA, the CDR3 is TGTGCCAGCAGCGTAGATCGGGGGAATCAGCCCCAGCATTTT. Its translation is CASSVDRGNQPQHF.

The genes are TRBV7-9 and TRBJ1-2, with a possible D match to TRBD1 (6 bases). Germline assignment: CDR1 SEHNR and CDR2 FQNEAQ (reference sequence). The CDR3 extends over 14 amino acids. V was trimmed by 3 bases and J by 0 bases, leaving 8 bases between them. Here the CDR3 DNA reads TGTGCCAGCAGCTTCCGGACAGCTAACTATGGCTACACCTTC. Protein sequence: CASSFRTANYGYTF. The full variable domain, rest sourced from reference TRBV7-9 and TRBJ1-2, is DTGVSQNPRHKITKRGQNVTFRCDPISEHNRLYWYRQTLGQGPEFLTYFQNEAQLEKSRLLSDRFSAERPKGSFSTLEIQRTEQGDSAMYLCASSFRTANYGYTFGSGTRLTVV.

V and J are TRBV12-3 or TRBV12-4 and TRBJ1-2; 7 positions agree with TRBD1. The CDR3 consists of 13 residues. The V gene end was trimmed by 3 bases and the J gene end by 3 bases; junction bases not matched to a gene: 1. The DNA for the CDR3 is TGTGCCAGCAGTTTCGGACAGGACTATGGCTACACCTTC. Translation gives CASSFGQDYGYTF.

This clone has a single count. The chain is built from TRBV11-3 and TRBJ2-7; TRBD2 might be the D (6 bases). CDR3 length: 13 residues. Germline-derived CDR1 and CDR2 are SGHNT and YENEEA. V gave up 10 bases and J gave up 0 bases, with 13 bases separating them. CDR3 bases: TGTGCCACGCGGGGAAGGAACTCCTACGAGCAGTACTTC. Its protein is CATRGRNSYEQYF.

The rearrangement links TRBV11-3 to TRBJ1-3; tentatively, D is TRBD1 (5 bases). The CDR3 has 18 residues. The V end was cut by 3 bases, the J end by 2 bases, with 20 bases between. CDR1 and CDR2 (germline): SGHNT, YENEEA. This chain's CDR3 is CASSFQNQGNLPGNTIYF. CDR3 in DNA: TGTGCCAGCAGCTTCCAGAACCAGGGTAATCTCCCTGGAAACACCATATATTTT.

The sample holds one count of this clone. The rearrangement joins TRBV28 to TRBJ2-6; 8 nucleotides align to TRBD2. This CDR3 region has 13 residues. V was clipped by 10 bases and J by 12 bases; unmatched bases: 11. CDR1 is MDHEN and CDR2 is SYDVKM in the germline V gene. CDR3 amino acids: CATGGGTRSVLTF. CDR3 nucleotides: TGTGCCACCGGGGGGGGGACCCGCAGCGTCCTGACTTTC.

V and J are TRBV7-9 and TRBJ2-2; D uncertain. Trimming cost V 2 bases and J 5 bases, with 12 bases left between them. There are 15 residues in the CDR3. The V gene's germline CDR1 is SEHNR and CDR2 FQNEAQ (reference sequence). The CDR3 sequence is CASSLTESRTGELFF. In DNA, the CDR3 is TGTGCCAGCAGCTTAACTGAAAGTCGGACCGGGGAGCTGTTTTTT.

V usage is TRBV3-1 (or the pseudogene TRBV3-2) and J usage is TRBJ2-7; 7 nucleotides match TRBD2. Germline V gene sequence: CDR1 LGHDT, CDR2 YNNKEL (reference sequence). The CDR3 is 16 amino acids. The V segment lost 4 bases and the J segment 2 bases; nucleotides outside the gene matches: 11. CDR3: CASSLKEGGIAYEQYF. The CDR3 bases are TGTGCCAGCAGCCTAAAAGAGGGAGGGATCGCCTACGAGCAGTACTTC.

This chain uses TRBV7-6 with TRBJ2-1, with TRBD1 as a possible D gene (5 bases). V was trimmed by 1 base and J by 6 bases, leaving 13 bases between them. The length of the CDR3 is 15 residues. Germline CDR1 SGHVS, CDR2 FNYEAQ. The CDR3 sequence: CASSLGFGALNEQFF. The DNA for the CDR3 is TGTGCCAGCAGCTTAGGTTTTGGGGCCCTCAATGAGCAGTTCTTC.

This rearrangement joins TRBV18 to TRBJ2-6; perhaps TRBD1 as D (6 bases). The germline V gene has CDR1 KGHSH and CDR2 LQKENI. The CDR3 totals 20 residues. The V end was cut by 3 bases, the J end by 0 bases, with 21 bases between. The CDR3 spells CASSPPGQFKRSSGANVLTF. In nucleotides, the CDR3 is TGTGCCAGCTCACCCCCGGGACAATTTAAACGATCCTCTGGGGCCAACGTCCTGACTTTC.

This clone has only a few counts. The chain is built from TRBV6-5 and TRBJ2-4, with D possibly matching TRBD2 (5 bases). Germline V gene sequence: CDR1 MNHEY, CDR2 SVGAGI. The CDR3 sequence is 14 residues long. Trimming removed 7 bases at V and 2 bases at J, with 12 bases between. The CDR3 nucleotides read TGTGCCAGCACCCAAGGGAGTACCAAAAACATTCAGTACTTC. Translated, it gives CASTQGSTKNIQYF.

V is TRBV5-1 and J is TRBJ1-1; the D gene is possibly TRBD1 (6 bases). Trimming shortened V by 3 bases and J by 5 bases, and 17 bases separated the two germline ends. Germline V gene lookup returns CDR1 SGHRS and CDR2 YFSETQ. The CDR3 length is 15 residues. For the CDR3, the DNA is TGCGCCAGCAGCTGGGACGGCGCGGGGGCAACTGAAGCTTTCTTT. This encodes CASSWDGAGATEAFF.

The V gene is TRBV3-1 (or the pseudogene TRBV3-2), the J gene TRBJ1-5; no definite D call. This CDR3 has 14 residues. Germline-derived CDR1 and CDR2 are LGHDT and YNNKEL (reference sequence). V shed 0 bases and J shed 7 bases, with 10 bases lying between them. The CDR3 sequence: CASSQEWGGQPQHF. The CDR3, as DNA: TGTGCCAGCAGCCAAGAGTGGGGAGGGCAGCCCCAGCATTTT.

There are a few counts of this clone. The chain recombines TRBV19 with TRBJ1-2; 10 nucleotides align to TRBD1. The V gene's germline CDR1 is LNHDA and CDR2 SQIVND (reference sequence). V lost 4 bases and J lost 5; bases outside the gene matches: 7. The CDR3 has 15 residues. CDR3 amino acids: CASSTSGQGGYGYTF. For the CDR3, the DNA is TGTGCCAGTAGTACATCTGGACAGGGGGGATATGGCTACACCTTC.